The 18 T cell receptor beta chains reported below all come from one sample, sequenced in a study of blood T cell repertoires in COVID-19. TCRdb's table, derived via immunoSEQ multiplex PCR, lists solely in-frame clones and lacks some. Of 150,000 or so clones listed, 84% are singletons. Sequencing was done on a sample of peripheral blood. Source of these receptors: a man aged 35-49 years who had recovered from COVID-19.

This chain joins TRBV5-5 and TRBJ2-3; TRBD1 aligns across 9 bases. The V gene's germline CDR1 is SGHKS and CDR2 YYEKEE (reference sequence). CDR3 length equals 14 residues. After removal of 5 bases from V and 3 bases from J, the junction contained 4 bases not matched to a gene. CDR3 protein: CASSRQGGTDTQYF. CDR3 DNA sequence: TGTGCCAGCAGTCGACAGGGGGGAACAGATACGCAGTATTTT.

CDR3 protein: CATSDGTSGIETQYF. Written as DNA, the CDR3 is TGTGCCACCAGTGATGGGACTAGCGGGATTGAGACCCAGTACTTC. V is TRBV24-1 and J is TRBJ2-5; 13 nucleotides align to TRBD2. V lost 3 bases, J lost 5 bases, and 2 bases stayed unmatched. The CDR3 extends over 15 amino acids. Germline assignment: CDR1 KGHDR and CDR2 SFDVKD.

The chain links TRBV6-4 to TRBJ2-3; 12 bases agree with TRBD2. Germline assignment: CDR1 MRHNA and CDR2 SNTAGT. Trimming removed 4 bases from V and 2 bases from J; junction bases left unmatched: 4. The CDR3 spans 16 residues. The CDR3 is CASSASGGVPTDTQYF. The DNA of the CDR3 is TGTGCCAGCAGTGCTAGCGGGGGGGTCCCCACAGATACGCAGTATTTT.

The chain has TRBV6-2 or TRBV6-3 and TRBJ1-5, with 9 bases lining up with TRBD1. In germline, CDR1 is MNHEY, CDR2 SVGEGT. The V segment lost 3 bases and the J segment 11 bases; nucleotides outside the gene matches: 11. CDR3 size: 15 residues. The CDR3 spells CASSYSGTGNRAQHF. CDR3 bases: TGTGCCAGCAGTTATAGCGGGACAGGGAATAGAGCCCAGCATTTT.

CDR3 sequence (DNA): TGTGCCAGCAGTCTCCCCCCGAGGATACCAGCAGAGACCCAGTACTTC. Its translation: CASSLPPRIPAETQYF. The gene calls are TRBV28 and TRBJ2-5; no firm D call. The germline V gene has CDR1 MDHEN and CDR2 SYDVKM. CDR3 size: 16 residues. Trimming stripped 5 bases from V and 4 bases from J, with 20 bases between.

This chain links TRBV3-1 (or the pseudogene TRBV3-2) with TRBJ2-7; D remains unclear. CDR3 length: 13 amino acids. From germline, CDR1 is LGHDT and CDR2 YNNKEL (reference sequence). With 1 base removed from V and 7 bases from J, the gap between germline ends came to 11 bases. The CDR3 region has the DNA TGTGCCAGCAGCCAAGGCACGGCGGTGGAGCAGTACTTC. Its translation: CASSQGTAVEQYF.

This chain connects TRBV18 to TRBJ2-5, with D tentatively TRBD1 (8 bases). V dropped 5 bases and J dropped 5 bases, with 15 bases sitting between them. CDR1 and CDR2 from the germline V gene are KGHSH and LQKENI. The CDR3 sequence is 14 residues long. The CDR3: CASSIGQGGETQYF. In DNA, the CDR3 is TGTGCCAGCTCAATTGGACAGGGAGGGGAGACCCAGTACTTC.

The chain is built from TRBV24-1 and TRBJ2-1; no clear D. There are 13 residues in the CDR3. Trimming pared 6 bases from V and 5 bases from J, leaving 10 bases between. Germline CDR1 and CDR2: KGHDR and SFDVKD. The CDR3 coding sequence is TGTGCCACCAGTCCCCCCCGAGACAATGAGCAGTTCTTC. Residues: CATSPPRDNEQFF.

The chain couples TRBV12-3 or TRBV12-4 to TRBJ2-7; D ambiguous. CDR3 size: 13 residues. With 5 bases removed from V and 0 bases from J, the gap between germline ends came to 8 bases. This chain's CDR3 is CASSNPSSYEQYF. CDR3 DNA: TGTGCCAGCAGTAACCCGAGCTCCTACGAGCAGTACTTC.

The CDR3 coding sequence is TGTGCCAGCAGTGAAGCGCGGGGGAACCTCTACAATGAGCAGTTCTTC. This translates into CASSEARGNLYNEQFF. The rearrangement links TRBV6-1 to TRBJ2-1, with 7 bases fitting TRBD2. The V gene end was trimmed by 0 bases and the J gene end by 3 bases; junction bases not matched to a gene: 5. There are 16 residues in the CDR3. CDR1 and CDR2 (germline): MNHNS, SASEGT.

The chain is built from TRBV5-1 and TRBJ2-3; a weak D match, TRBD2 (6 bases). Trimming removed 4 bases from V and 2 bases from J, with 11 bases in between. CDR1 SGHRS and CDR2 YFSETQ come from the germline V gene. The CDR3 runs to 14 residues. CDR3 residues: CASSPGRDTDTQYF. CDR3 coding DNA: TGCGCCAGCAGCCCCGGGAGAGACACAGATACGCAGTATTTT.

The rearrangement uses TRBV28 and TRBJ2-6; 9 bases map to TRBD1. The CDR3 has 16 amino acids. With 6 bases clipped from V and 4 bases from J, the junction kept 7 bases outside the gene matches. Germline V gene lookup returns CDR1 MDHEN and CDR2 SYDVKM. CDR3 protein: CASSVGTGSGANVLTF. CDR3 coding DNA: TGTGCCAGCAGCGTCGGGACAGGGTCAGGGGCCAACGTCCTGACTTTC.

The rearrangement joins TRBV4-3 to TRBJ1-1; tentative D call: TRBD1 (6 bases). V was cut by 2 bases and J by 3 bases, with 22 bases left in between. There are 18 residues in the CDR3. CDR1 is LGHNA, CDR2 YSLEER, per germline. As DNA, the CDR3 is TGCGCCAGCAGCCAATGGGGCGAGGGGGACGAGATCGACACTGAAGCTTTCTTT. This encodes CASSQWGEGDEIDTEAFF.

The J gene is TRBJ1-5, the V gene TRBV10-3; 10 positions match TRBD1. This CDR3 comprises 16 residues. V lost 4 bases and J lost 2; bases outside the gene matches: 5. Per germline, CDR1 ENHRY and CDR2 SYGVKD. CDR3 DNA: TGTGCCATCAGTGGCGACAGGGGGCCAGGCAATCAGCCCCAGCATTTT. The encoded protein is CAISGDRGPGNQPQHF.

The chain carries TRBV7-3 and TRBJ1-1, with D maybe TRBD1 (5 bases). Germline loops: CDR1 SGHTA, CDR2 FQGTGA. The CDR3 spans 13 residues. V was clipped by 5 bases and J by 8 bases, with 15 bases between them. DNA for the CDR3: TGTGCCAGCAGCCCTCGGGAGGGGCAGGAAGCTTTCTTT. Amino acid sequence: CASSPREGQEAFF. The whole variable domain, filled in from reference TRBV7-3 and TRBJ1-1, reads GAGVSQTPSNKVTEKGKYVELRCDPISGHTALYWYRQSLGQGPEFLIYFQGTGAADDSGLPNDRFFAVRPEGSVSTLKIQRTERGDSAVYLCASSPREGQEAFFGQGTRLTVV.

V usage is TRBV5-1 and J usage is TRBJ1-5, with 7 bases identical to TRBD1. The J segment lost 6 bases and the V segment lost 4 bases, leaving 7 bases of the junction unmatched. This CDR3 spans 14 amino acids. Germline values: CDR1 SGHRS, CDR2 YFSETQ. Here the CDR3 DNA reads TGCGCCAGCAGCCCCCAGGGGGGCGGTCAGCCCCAGCATTTT. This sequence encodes CASSPQGGGQPQHF. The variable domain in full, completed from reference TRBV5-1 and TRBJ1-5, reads KAGVTQTPRYLIKTRGQQVTLSCSPISGHRSVSWYQQTPGQGLQFLFEYFSETQRNKGNFPGRFSGRQFSNSRSEMNVSTLELGDSALYLCASSPQGGGQPQHFGDGTRLSIL.

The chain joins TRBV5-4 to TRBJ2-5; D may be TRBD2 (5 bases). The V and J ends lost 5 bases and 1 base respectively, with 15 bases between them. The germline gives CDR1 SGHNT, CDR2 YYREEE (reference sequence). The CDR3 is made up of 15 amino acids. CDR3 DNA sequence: TGTGCCAGCAGAAGAGGGTCGACCCTCCAAGAGACCCAGTACTTC. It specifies CASRRGSTLQETQYF.

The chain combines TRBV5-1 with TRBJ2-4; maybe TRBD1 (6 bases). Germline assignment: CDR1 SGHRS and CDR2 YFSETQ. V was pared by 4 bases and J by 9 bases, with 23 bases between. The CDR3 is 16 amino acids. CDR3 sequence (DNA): TGCGCCAGCAGCCAACGTGAACCAGGGGATACGGGCATTCAGTACTTC. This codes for CASSQREPGDTGIQYF.